Sequencing of this TCR beta chain was carried out in a study of neurological immune-mediated disorders. In every sequencing run, more than 170 million TCR-beta sequences were generated from 15-18 subjects. A single record per CDR3 protein comes from TCRdb applying MiXCR to the 5' RACE reads. The sample includes 72,000 or so distinct CDR3 sequences, roughly 18% of them seen just once. The unsorted libraries were made from 2 million PBMCs kept at -80 C. Remarks on this clonotype: The antigen is unknown.

Findings and limits, study-wide: The most TCR clonal expansion was seen in HTLV-1-associated myelopathy, whereas the least was seen in multiple sclerosis, below the level in healthy controls.

V was trimmed by 4 bases and J by 5 bases, leaving 15 bases between them. The CDR3 covers 14 residues. Germline V gene data show CDR1 as SGHRS and CDR2 as YFSETQ. Sequenced input: PBMCs. The V call is TRBV5-1, the J call TRBJ1-2; D is ambiguous. The receptor was derived from a woman aged 40-49 years in good health. The chain's CDR3 is CASSEGRILYGYTF. The CDR3 coding sequence is TGCGCCAGCAGCGAAGGACGGATTTTGTATGGCTACACCTTC.